This T cell receptor beta chain was recovered during a study of T cell responses to AZD1222 COVID-19 vaccine. TCRdb's copy holds only in-frame clones and misses some; the assay was immunoSEQ multiplex PCR. The sample has 150,000 or so clones; 80% to 90% are singletons. From germline, CDR1 is LGHNA and CDR2 YSLEER. Losses at the gene ends were 2 bases for V and 0 bases for J; bases not matched to a gene: 15. The CDR3 has 21 amino acids. J is TRBJ2-1 and V is TRBV4-3; TRBD2 matches at 11 bases. The sequenced sample was peripheral blood, obtained on day 0 of AZD1222 vaccination. This receptor was obtained from an adult in good health. CDR3 DNA sequence: TGCGCCAGCAGCCAAAGACTGTCGGGACTAGCGGCCTCCGGCTCCTACAATGAGCAGTTCTTC. Translated, it gives CASSQRLSGLAASGSYNEQFF.